This T cell receptor (beta chain) was sequenced for a study of shared T cell receptors in the human thymus. The method was immunoSEQ multiplex PCR; TCRdb's version includes in-frame clones alone and lacks a portion of them. The data show over 450,000 clones, about 80% seen once. The CDR3 has 14 residues. CDR1 and CDR2 from the germline V gene are SGHDT and YYEEEE. V shed 1 base, J shed 2 bases, and the junction held 1 base outside the gene matches. The data were also submitted as part of a second study, on human thymus T cells. From that study: Samples came from healthy Finnish infants during open corrective cardiac surgery. Corrective heart surgery yielded the resections from which the thymus tissue came. Gene usage (both V and J) appeared biased in thymic and blood repertoires. A high degree of thymic repertoire overlap among unrelated individuals was reported in related research.

The J gene is TRBJ1-2, the V gene TRBV5-6; 8 bases align to TRBD1. The sequenced sample consisted of thymocytes. The clonotype originates from a boy under two years old with a congenital heart defect. CDR3 region: CASSLRQGNYGYTF. CDR3 sequence (DNA): TGTGCCAGCAGCTTGCGACAGGGGAACTATGGCTACACCTTC.